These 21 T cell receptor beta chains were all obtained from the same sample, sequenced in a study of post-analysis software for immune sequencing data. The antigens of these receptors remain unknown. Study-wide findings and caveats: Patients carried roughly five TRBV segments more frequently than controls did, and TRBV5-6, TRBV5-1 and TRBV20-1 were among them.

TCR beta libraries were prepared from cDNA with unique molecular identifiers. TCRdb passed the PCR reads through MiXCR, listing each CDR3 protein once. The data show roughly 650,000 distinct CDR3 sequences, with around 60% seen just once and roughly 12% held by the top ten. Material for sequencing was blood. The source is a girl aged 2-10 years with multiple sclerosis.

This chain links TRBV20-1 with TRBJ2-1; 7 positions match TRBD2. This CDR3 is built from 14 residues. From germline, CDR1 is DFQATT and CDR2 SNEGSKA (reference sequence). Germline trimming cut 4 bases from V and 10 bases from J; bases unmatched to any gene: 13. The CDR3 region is CSATLLGLVGEQFF. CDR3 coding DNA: TGCAGTGCTACCCTCCTCGGACTAGTCGGCGAGCAGTTCTTC.

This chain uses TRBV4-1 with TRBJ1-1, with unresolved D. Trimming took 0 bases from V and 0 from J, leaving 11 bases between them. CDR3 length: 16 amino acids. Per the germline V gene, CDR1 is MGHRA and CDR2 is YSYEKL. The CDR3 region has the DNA TGCGCCAGCAGCCAAGATACTTATGGGGTGAACACTGAAGCTTTCTTT. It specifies CASSQDTYGVNTEAFF.

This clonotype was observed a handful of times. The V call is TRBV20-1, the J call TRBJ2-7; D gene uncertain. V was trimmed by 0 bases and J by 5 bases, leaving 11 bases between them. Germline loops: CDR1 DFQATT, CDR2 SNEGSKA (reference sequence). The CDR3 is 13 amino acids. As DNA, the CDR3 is TGCAGTGCTAGAGACGTAACCCTCCACGAGCAGTACTTC. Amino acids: CSARDVTLHEQYF.

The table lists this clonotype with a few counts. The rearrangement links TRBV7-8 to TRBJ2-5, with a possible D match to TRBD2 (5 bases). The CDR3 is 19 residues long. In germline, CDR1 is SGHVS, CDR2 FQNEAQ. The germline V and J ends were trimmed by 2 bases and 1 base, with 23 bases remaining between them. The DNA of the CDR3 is TGTGCCAGCAGCTTACGGGATCAGTGGGAGAGAGAGGGCCAAGAGACCCAGTACTTC. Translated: CASSLRDQWEREGQETQYF. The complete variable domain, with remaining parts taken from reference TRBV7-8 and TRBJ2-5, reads GAGVSQSPRYKVAKRGQDVALRCDPISGHVSLFWYQQALGQGPEFLTYFQNEAQLDKSGLPSDRFFAERPEGSVSTLKIQRTQQEDSAVYLCASSLRDQWEREGQETQYFGPGTRLLVL.

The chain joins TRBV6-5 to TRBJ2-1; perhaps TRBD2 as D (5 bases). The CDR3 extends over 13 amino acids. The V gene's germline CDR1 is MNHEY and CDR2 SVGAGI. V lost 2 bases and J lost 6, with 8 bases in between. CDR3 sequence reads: CASSYRAGNEQFF. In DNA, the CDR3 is TGTGCCAGCAGTTACCGGGCGGGCAATGAGCAGTTCTTC.

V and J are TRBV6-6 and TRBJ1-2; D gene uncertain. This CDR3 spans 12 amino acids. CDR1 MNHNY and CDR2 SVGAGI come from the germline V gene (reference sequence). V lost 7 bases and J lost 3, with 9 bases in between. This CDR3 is CASTPGDYGYTF. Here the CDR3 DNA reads TGTGCCAGCACTCCCGGGGACTATGGCTACACCTTC.

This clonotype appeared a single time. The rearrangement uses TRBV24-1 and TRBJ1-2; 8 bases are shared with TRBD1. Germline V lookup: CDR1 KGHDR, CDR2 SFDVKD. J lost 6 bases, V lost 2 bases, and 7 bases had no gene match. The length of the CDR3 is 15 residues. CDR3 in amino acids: CATSDSDRAAHGYTF. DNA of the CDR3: TGTGCCACCAGTGATTCGGACAGGGCCGCACATGGCTACACCTTC.

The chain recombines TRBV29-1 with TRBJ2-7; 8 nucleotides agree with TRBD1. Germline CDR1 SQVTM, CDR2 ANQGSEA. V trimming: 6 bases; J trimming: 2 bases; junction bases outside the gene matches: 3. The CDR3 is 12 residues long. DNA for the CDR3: TGCAGCGTATCGGGACAGGCCTACGAGCAGTACTTC. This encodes CSVSGQAYEQYF.

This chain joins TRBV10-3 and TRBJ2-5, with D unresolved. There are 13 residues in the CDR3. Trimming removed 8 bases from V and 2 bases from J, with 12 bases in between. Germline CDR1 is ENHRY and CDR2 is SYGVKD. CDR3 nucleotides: TGTGCCATCTCCCTGGAGAATCAAGAGACCCAGTACTTC. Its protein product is CAISLENQETQYF.

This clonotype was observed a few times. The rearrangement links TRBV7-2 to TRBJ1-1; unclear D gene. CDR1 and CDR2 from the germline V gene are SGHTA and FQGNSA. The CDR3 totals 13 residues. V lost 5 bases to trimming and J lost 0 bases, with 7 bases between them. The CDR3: CASSVRLNTEAFF. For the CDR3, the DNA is TGTGCCAGCAGCGTACGACTGAACACTGAAGCTTTCTTT.

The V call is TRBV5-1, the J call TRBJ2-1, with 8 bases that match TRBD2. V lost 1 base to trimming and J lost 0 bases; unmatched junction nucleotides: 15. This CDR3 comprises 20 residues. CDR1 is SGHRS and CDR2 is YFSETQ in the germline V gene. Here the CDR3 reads CASSLWGTPSGSSSYNEQFF. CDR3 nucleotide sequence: TGCGCCAGCAGCTTGTGGGGGACACCTAGCGGGTCTAGCTCCTACAATGAGCAGTTCTTC.

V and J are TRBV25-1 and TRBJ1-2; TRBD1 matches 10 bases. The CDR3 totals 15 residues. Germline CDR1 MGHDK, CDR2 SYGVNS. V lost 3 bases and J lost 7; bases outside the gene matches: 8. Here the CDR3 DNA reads TGTGCCAGCAGTGAGGCCGGGACAGGGGCGACTGGCTACACCTTC. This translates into CASSEAGTGATGYTF.

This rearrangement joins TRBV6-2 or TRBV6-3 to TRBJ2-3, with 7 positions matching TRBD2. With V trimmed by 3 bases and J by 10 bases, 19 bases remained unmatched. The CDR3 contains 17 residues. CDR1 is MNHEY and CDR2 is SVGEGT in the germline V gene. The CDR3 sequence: CASSYGLQGSRLAAQYF. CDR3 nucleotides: TGTGCCAGCAGTTATGGTTTACAAGGATCGAGACTAGCTGCGCAGTATTTT.

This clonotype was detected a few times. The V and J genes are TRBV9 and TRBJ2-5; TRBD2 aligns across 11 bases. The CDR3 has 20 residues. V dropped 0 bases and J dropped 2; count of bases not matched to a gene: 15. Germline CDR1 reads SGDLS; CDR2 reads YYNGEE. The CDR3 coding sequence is TGTGCCAGCAGCGTAGGAACTAGCGGGGGAAGCGGGGTATCACAAGAGACCCAGTACTTC. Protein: CASSVGTSGGSGVSQETQYF.

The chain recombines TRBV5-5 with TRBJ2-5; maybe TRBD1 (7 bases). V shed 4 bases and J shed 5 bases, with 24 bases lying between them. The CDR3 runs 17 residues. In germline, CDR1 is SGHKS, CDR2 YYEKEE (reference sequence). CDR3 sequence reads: CASSPVGAGGQVETQYF. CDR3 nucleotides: TGTGCCAGCAGCCCCGTAGGAGCAGGGGGGCAGGTGGAGACCCAGTACTTC.

For the CDR3, the DNA is TGTGCCAGCAGCCCTAGGTGGGGAGAGAGACAAGAGACCCAGTACTTC. This gives the protein CASSPRWGERQETQYF. The rearrangement uses TRBV7-9 and TRBJ2-5, with D possibly being TRBD2 (5 bases). V lost 5 bases, J lost 2 bases, and 18 bases lay in between. Germline loops: CDR1 SEHNR, CDR2 FQNEAQ (reference sequence). The length of the CDR3 is 16 residues. The whole variable domain, remainder taken from reference TRBV7-9 and TRBJ2-5, is DTGVSQNPRHKITKRGQNVTFRCDPISEHNRLYWYRQTLGQGPEFLTYFQNEAQLEKSRLLSDRFSAERPKGSFSTLEIQRTEQGDSAMYLCASSPRWGERQETQYFGPGTRLLVL.

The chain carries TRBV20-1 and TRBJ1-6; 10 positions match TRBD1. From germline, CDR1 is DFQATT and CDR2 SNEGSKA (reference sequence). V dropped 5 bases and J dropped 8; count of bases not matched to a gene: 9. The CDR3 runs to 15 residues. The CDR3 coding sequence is TGCAGTGCTTTACGATCCGGGACAGGGGATTCACCCCTCCACTTT. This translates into CSALRSGTGDSPLHF.

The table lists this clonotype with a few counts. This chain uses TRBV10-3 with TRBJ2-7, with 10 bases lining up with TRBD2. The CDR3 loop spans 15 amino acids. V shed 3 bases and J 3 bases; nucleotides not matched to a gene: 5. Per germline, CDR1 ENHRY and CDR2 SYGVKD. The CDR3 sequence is CAISDRLAGVYEQYF. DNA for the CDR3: TGTGCCATCAGTGATCGGCTAGCGGGAGTCTACGAGCAGTACTTC.

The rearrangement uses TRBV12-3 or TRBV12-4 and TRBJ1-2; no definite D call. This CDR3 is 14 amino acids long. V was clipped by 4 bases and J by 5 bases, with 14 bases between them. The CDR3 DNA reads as TGTGCCAGCAGTTCGCCCTCGGCCCGGTATGGCTACACCTTC. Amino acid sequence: CASSSPSARYGYTF.

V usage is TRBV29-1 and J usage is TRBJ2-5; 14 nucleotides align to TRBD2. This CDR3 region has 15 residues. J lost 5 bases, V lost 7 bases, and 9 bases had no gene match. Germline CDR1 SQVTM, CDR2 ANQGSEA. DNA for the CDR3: TGCAGCGGCCGCTTGGGACTAGCGGGAGACGAGACCCAGTACTTC. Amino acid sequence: CSGRLGLAGDETQYF. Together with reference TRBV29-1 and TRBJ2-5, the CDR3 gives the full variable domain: SAVISQKPSRDICQRGTSLTIQCQVDSQVTMMFWYRQQPGQSLTLIATANQGSEATYESGFVIDKFPISRPNLTFSTLTVSNMSPEDSSIYLCSGRLGLAGDETQYFGPGTRLLVL.

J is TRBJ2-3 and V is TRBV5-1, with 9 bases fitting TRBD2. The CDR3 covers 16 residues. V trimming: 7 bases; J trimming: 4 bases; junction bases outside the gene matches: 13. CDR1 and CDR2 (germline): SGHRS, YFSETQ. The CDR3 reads CASAYSGRESADTQYF. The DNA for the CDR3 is TGCGCCAGCGCTTATAGCGGGAGAGAATCGGCAGATACGCAGTATTTT.